The sequence of this T cell receptor (beta chain) was determined in a study of T cell responses to AZD1222 COVID-19 vaccine. Study-level background: Whether given at about 4 or about 12 weeks, second doses were pooled.

The CDR3 has 13 amino acids. Trimming removed 1 base at V and 6 bases at J, with 6 bases between. Only in-frame clones appear in the TCRdb table, and some are missing; sequencing was by immunoSEQ multiplex PCR. In the table there are around 180,000 clones, 85% to 90% of which are singletons. The chain uses TRBV12-3 or TRBV12-4 and TRBJ1-4, with TRBD1 as a possible D gene (5 bases). This TCR was recovered from an adult in good health. The sample consisted of peripheral blood, taken on day 0 of AZD1222 vaccination. The CDR3 coding sequence is TGTGCCAGCAGTTTAGGAGGGGATGAAAAACTGTTTTTT. Translation: CASSLGGDEKLFF.